This TCR beta chain derives from a study of T-cell reconstitution after alpha-beta-depleted transplantation in children. Study-wide results and limits: At one year after transplant, newly produced T cells mostly accounted for T-cell counts and diversity.

As regards this clonotype: As yet, its antigen is unknown.

The library targeted TCRbeta and was prepared with unique molecular identifiers. TCRdb reprocessed the PCR reads with MiXCR, giving one entry per CDR3 protein. Counted here are over 200,000 distinct CDR3 sequences, roughly 18% occurring once; the ten biggest clones make up about two fifths. The germline V gene has CDR1 SGHNT and CDR2 YYREEE (reference sequence). The CDR3 extends over 14 amino acids. V shed 1 base and J 13 bases; nucleotides not matched to a gene: 11. This sequence was found in a male patient between 2 and 10 years old who had a stem cell transplant for acute lymphoblastic leukemia, so the T cells may come from the graft donor. The sequences come from PBMCs, mostly from graft donor cells, collected 360 days after TCRalphabeta/CD19-depleted stem cell transplant. This chain joins TRBV5-4 and TRBJ2-1, with TRBD1 matching over 7 bases. Written as DNA, the CDR3 is TGTGCCAGCAGCTTGCCACAACAGGGGCTTCAACAGTTCTTC. It specifies CASSLPQQGLQQFF. Drawing the rest from reference TRBV5-4 and TRBJ2-1, the complete variable domain is ETGVTQSPTHLIKTRGQQVTLRCSSQSGHNTVSWYQQALGQGPQFIFQYYREEENGRGNFPPRFSGLQFPNYSSELNVNALELDDSALYLCASSLPQQGLQQFFGPGTRLTVL.